This TCR beta chain was sequenced during a study of T cell responses to AZD1222 COVID-19 vaccine. On this clone: The antigen remains unidentified.

Study-level points and caveats: Spike-specific TCRs gained breadth and depth after people received two AZD1222 doses. Of the AZD1222 recipients, only 5 or 6 were seropositive at baseline. White British ancestry dominated among donors, who included more females, and clonal diversity was possibly underestimated.

Per germline, CDR1 KGHDR and CDR2 SFDVKD. The ends were cut back, 9 bases at V and 8 bases at J, with 8 bases in the middle. The CDR3 extends over 10 amino acids. This table comes from immunoSEQ multiplex PCR, and its TCRdb copy is limited to in-frame clones, with some not included. The data show 95,000 to 110,000 clones, about nine tenths seen once. This chain uses TRBV24-1 with TRBJ2-3, with D unresolved. Sequenced here: peripheral blood, sampled on day 0 of AZD1222 vaccination. The source is an adult in good health. CDR3 in DNA: TGTGCCACCTATGGTGGTACGCAGTATTTT. It codes for CATYGGTQYF.